The 20 T cell receptor beta chains below come from one sample, sequenced in a study of cytomegalovirus exposure and HLA in healthy donors. Vbeta (60) and Jbeta (13) primers were used in the PCR. Using immunoSEQ multiplex PCR, the repertoire was profiled, and TCRdb retains in-frame clones only, with some absent. This table has around 95,000 clones, approximately 79% appearing once. The sequenced material came from PBMCs. The receptors originated from a male donor in good health and CMV-seronegative.

The CDR3 spells CASSPRVQYTGELFF. DNA for the CDR3: TGTGCCAGCAGCCCGAGGGTCCAATACACCGGGGAGCTGTTTTTT. The rearrangement uses TRBV11-2 and TRBJ2-2; possible D gene TRBD2, 5 bases. In germline, CDR1 is SGHAT, CDR2 FQNNGV. The V and J ends lost 5 bases and 3 bases respectively, with 13 bases between them. This CDR3 comprises 15 residues.

This sequence joins TRBV7-9 and TRBJ2-5; the match to TRBD2 covers 7 bases. The CDR3 spans 14 residues. Trimming cost V 4 bases and J 1 base; bases outside gene matches: 3. Germline V lookup: CDR1 SEHNR, CDR2 FQNEAQ (reference sequence). In DNA form, the CDR3 reads TGTGCCAGCAGCTGGGGGGGGGTCCAAGAGACCCAGTACTTC. It codes for CASSWGGVQETQYF.

The chain is built from TRBV11-2 and TRBJ2-1; D not resolved. Germline CDR1 and CDR2: SGHAT and FQNNGV. Deletions cut 6 bases from V and 9 bases from J, with 12 bases between. This CDR3 comprises 12 residues. CDR3 protein: CASSIERREQFF. The CDR3 DNA follows: TGTGCCAGCAGTATAGAGAGGCGTGAGCAGTTCTTC.

This chain joins TRBV5-6 and TRBJ2-5, with TRBD2 as a possible D gene (6 bases). The CDR3 spans 15 residues. Germline V gene lookup returns CDR1 SGHDT and CDR2 YYEEEE. Trimming took off 3 bases at V and 5 bases at J, with 17 bases between the two ends. The CDR3 is CASSYGGTIGETQYF. CDR3 DNA sequence: TGTGCCAGCAGCTATGGCGGGACCATAGGCGAGACCCAGTACTTC.

The J gene is TRBJ2-7, the V gene TRBV5-6; D is perhaps TRBD2 (6 bases). From germline, CDR1 is SGHDT and CDR2 YYEEEE. This CDR3 has 16 residues. Trimming shortened V by 1 base and J by 2 bases, and 16 bases separated the two germline ends. The CDR3 nucleotides read TGTGCCAGCAGCTTGAGAGCGGGCAGGGTTCCCTACGAGCAGTACTTC. This codes for CASSLRAGRVPYEQYF.

The V gene is TRBV9, the J gene TRBJ1-1; tentative D call: TRBD1 (6 bases). The CDR3 consists of 15 residues. CDR1 is SGDLS, CDR2 YYNGEE, per germline. Trimming pared 0 bases from V and 0 bases from J, leaving 9 bases between. CDR3 DNA: TGTGCCAGCAGCGTAGGACAGGTCATGAACACTGAAGCTTTCTTT. Residues: CASSVGQVMNTEAFF.

The CDR3 DNA sequence: TGTGCCAGCAAAGTCATCGGGGGGCGCGGAAACACCATATATTTT. Protein sequence: CASKVIGGRGNTIYF. V usage is TRBV6-1 and J usage is TRBJ1-3; perhaps TRBD1 as D (6 bases). The CDR3 sequence is 15 residues long. V was clipped by 7 bases and J by 4 bases, with 17 bases between them. Germline V CDR1 and CDR2: MNHNS, SASEGT.

This clone was observed at least ten times. The chain has TRBV2 and TRBJ1-5, with TRBD1 as a possible D gene (6 bases). CDR3 length equals 15 residues. The germline V gene has CDR1 SNHLY and CDR2 FYNNEI. Between the trimmed V and J ends, which lost 7 bases and 4 bases, there was a span of 17 bases. The CDR3 loop reads CASNMGRTANQPQHF. Written as DNA, the CDR3 is TGTGCCAGCAACATGGGTCGGACAGCAAATCAGCCCCAGCATTTT.

The chain has TRBV20-1 and TRBJ2-7; D unclear. Germline CDR1 and CDR2: DFQATT and SNEGSKA (reference sequence). This CDR3 contains 11 residues. The germline V and J ends were trimmed by 5 bases and 7 bases, with 12 bases remaining between them. CDR3 nucleotides: TGCAGTGCTCCCTCAGGTTTTGAGCAGTACTTC. This gives the protein CSAPSGFEQYF.

This clone has just one count. The J gene is TRBJ2-7, the V gene TRBV6-6; D is possibly TRBD1 (6 bases). The length of the CDR3 is 15 residues. The ends were cut back, 2 bases at V and 0 bases at J, with 11 bases in the middle. Germline assignment: CDR1 MNHNY and CDR2 SVGAGI (reference sequence). This chain's CDR3 is CASSYSRGSSYEQYF. The DNA of the CDR3 is TGTGCCAGCAGTTACAGCAGGGGAAGCTCCTACGAGCAGTACTTC.

The genes are TRBV28 and TRBJ1-1; unclear D gene. V lost 5 bases and J lost 1, with 8 bases in between. Germline values: CDR1 MDHEN, CDR2 SYDVKM. This CDR3 region has 13 residues. The CDR3 is CASSGVSNTEAFF. As DNA, the CDR3 is TGTGCCAGCAGTGGAGTCTCGAACACTGAAGCTTTCTTT.

The chain joins TRBV5-4 to TRBJ1-5; unclear D gene. The CDR3 consists of 13 residues. The V end was cut by 0 bases, the J end by 5 bases, with 6 bases between. Germline V gives CDR1 SGHNT, CDR2 YYREEE (reference sequence). The CDR3 DNA reads TGTGCCAGCAGCTTGGATTATGATCAGCCCCAGCATTTT. Translating it yields CASSLDYDQPQHF.

The chain uses TRBV7-2 and TRBJ2-4, with 10 bases matching TRBD2. V lost 4 bases to trimming and J lost 6 bases; unmatched junction nucleotides: 6. Germline values: CDR1 SGHTA, CDR2 FQGNSA. The CDR3 covers 15 residues. The CDR3 reads CASSSVAGGRNIQYF. The CDR3 DNA reads TGTGCCAGCAGCTCGGTAGCGGGAGGAAGAAACATTCAGTACTTC.

The DNA for the CDR3 is TGCAGCGTCGGACTAGCCTTGGACGAGCAGTACTTC. Its protein product is CSVGLALDEQYF. V gene TRBV29-1 combines with J gene TRBJ2-7; TRBD2 aligns across 8 bases. The germline V gene encodes CDR1 SQVTM and CDR2 ANQGSEA. V gave up 6 bases and J gave up 5 bases; unmatched junction bases: 6. The CDR3 contains 12 residues.

The rearrangement links TRBV6-1 to TRBJ2-7; 9 nucleotides match TRBD2. Losses at the gene ends were 0 bases for V and 4 bases for J; bases not matched to a gene: 7. CDR1 is MNHNS, CDR2 SASEGT, per germline. The CDR3 length is 16 residues. The CDR3 region has the DNA TGTGCCAGCAGTGAAGCCGGTGTTAGCGGGAGATACGAGCAGTACTTC. Amino acids: CASSEAGVSGRYEQYF.

This clone has just a few counts. V and J are TRBV7-9 and TRBJ2-3; TRBD2 might be the D (5 bases). Trimming stripped 3 bases from V and 2 bases from J, with 12 bases between. CDR3 size: 15 residues. Germline values: CDR1 SEHNR, CDR2 FQNEAQ (reference sequence). This CDR3 reads CASSFSSGITDTQYF. CDR3 DNA: TGTGCCAGCAGCTTTTCTTCGGGGATCACAGATACGCAGTATTTT.

The chain links TRBV5-1 to TRBJ2-1, with a possible D match to TRBD2 (5 bases). The CDR3 covers 15 residues. Deletions cut 1 base from V and 6 bases from J, with 14 bases between. Germline V gene lookup returns CDR1 SGHRS and CDR2 YFSETQ. The CDR3 spells CASSLISGSFNEQFF. The CDR3, as DNA: TGCGCCAGCAGCTTGATCAGCGGTAGTTTCAATGAGCAGTTCTTC.

The chain uses TRBV5-1 and TRBJ2-5; D is unclear. Deletions cut 0 bases from V and 0 bases from J, with 9 bases between. CDR3 length: 15 residues. CDR1 is SGHRS and CDR2 is YFSETQ in the germline V gene. CDR3 bases: TGCGCCAGCAGCTTGGGCGGAACCTACCAAGAGACCCAGTACTTC. Protein product: CASSLGGTYQETQYF.

The rearrangement links TRBV7-3 to TRBJ2-1; unclear D gene. V shed 4 bases and J shed 7 bases, with 11 bases lying between them. CDR3 length: 13 residues. Germline-derived CDR1 and CDR2 are SGHTA and FQGTGA. The CDR3 DNA reads as TGTGCCAGCAGCTCCCGCCAGAGGAATGAGCAGTTCTTC. Residues: CASSSRQRNEQFF.

The chain links TRBV6-1 to TRBJ1-1; D gene ambiguous. This CDR3 region has 13 residues. CDR1 is MNHNS and CDR2 is SASEGT in the germline V gene. V lost 7 bases, J lost 4 bases, and 13 bases lay in between. The CDR3 region has the DNA TGTGCCAGCACAAGCCGGGGTGGCACTGAAGCTTTCTTT. The encoded protein is CASTSRGGTEAFF.